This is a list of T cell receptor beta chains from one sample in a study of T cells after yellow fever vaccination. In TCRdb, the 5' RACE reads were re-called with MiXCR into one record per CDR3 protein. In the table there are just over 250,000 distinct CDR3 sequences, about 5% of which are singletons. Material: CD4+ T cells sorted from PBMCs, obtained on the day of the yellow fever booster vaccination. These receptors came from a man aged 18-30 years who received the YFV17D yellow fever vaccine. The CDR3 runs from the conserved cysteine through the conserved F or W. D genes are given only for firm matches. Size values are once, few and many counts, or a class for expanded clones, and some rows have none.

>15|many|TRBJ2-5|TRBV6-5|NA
TGTGCCAGCAGTCTGGGGGCTAGCGGTCCAGAGACCCAGTACTTC
CASSLGASGPETQYF
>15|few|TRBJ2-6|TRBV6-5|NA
TGTGCCAGCAGTTACTTTCTGTCCGGGGCCAACGTCCTGACTTTC
CASSYFLSGANVLTF
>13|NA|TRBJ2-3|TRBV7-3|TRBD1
TGTGCCAGCAGCGAGGGGGCGCAGGATACGCAGTATTTT
CASSEGAQDTQYF
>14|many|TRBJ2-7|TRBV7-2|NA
TGTGCCAGCAGCTTAGGCCTGAGCTCCTACGAGCAGTACTTC
CASSLGLSSYEQYF
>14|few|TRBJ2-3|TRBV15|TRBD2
TGTGCCACCAGCGTCGGGGGGGATGCAGATACGCAGTATTTT
CATSVGGDADTQYF
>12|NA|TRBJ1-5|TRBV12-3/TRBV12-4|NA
TGTGCCAGCAGTCCCGGGGCTAGGCCCCAGCATTTT
CASSPGARPQHF
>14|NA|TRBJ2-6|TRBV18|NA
TGTGCCAGCTCAACAGGGAATGGGGCCAACGTCCTGACTTTC
CASSTGNGANVLTF
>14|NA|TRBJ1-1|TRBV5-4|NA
TGTGCCAGCAGCTTGGCTGTCGGAAACACTGAAGCTTTCTTT
CASSLAVGNTEAFF
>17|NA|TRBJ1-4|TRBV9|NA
TGTGCCAGCAGCGTAACCGGGGCGCCAGGGAATAAGGAAAAACTGTTTTTT
CASSVTGAPGNKEKLFF
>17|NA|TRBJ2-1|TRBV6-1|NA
TGTGCCAGCAGTGAAGCGTGGCAGGGAAGACCCTACAATGAGCAGTTCTTC
CASSEAWQGRPYNEQFF
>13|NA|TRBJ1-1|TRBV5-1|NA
TGCGCCAGCAGCTTGGCCGGGGGTATTGAAGCTTTCTTT
CASSLAGGIEAFF
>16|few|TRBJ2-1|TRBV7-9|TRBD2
TGTGCCAGCAGCTTGGGTCGGGGGGTCTCCTACAATGAGCAGTTCTTC
CASSLGRGVSYNEQFF
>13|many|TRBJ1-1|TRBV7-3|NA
TGTGCCAGCAGCCATATGAGGGACACTGAAGCTTTCTTT
CASSHMRDTEAFF
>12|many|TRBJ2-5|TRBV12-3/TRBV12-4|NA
TGTGCCAGCAGTTTCCTTCAGGGGACCCAGTACTTC
CASSFLQGTQYF
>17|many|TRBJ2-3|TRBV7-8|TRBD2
TGTGCCAGCAGCTACCCCCTACTAGCGGGGGCCACAGATACGCAGTATTTT
CASSYPLLAGATDTQYF
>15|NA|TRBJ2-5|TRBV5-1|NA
TGCGCCAGCAGCTTGGATCGGGGAGGGGGAGAGACCCAGTACTTC
CASSLDRGGGETQYF
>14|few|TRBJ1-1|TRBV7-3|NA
TGTGCCAGCAGCTTATACAGCTCGAACACTGAAGCTTTCTTT
CASSLYSSNTEAFF
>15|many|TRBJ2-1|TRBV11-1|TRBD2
TGTGCCAGCAGCGCGCTAGCGGGGTCGTACAATGAGCAGTTCTTC
CASSALAGSYNEQFF
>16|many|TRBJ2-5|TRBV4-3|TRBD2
TGCGCCAGCAGCCAGGGGACTAGCGGAAATCAAGAGACCCAGTACTTC
CASSQGTSGNQETQYF
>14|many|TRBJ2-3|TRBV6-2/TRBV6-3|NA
TGTGCCAGCAGCCTCCGGGGCGACGCAGATACGCAGTATTTT
CASSLRGDADTQYF
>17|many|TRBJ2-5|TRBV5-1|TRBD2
TGCGCCAGCAGCACTGGACTAGCGGGGAGATTCCAAGAGACCCAGTACTTC
CASSTGLAGRFQETQYF
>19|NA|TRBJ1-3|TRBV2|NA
TGTGCCAGCAGGAGGGGAAGGGGAGGACTTTCGCGGGATCTAAACACCATATATTTT
CASRRGRGGLSRDLNTIYF
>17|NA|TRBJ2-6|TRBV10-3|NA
TGTGCCATCAGTGCACAGGGCGCTAGCTCTGGGGCCAACGTCCTGACTTTC
CAISAQGASSGANVLTF
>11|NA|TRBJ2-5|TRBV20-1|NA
TGCAGTGCTAGAACGACAGAGACCCAGTACTTC
CSARTTETQYF
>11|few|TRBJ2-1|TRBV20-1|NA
TGCAGTGCTAGACGGCTGGGTGAGCAGTTCTTC
CSARRLGEQFF
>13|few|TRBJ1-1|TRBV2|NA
TGTGCCAGCAGAAGGCGAGGGACCGAGGAAGCTTTCTTT
CASRRRGTEEAFF
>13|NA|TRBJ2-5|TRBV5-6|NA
TGTGCCAGCAGCTCCTCCGGGACATCGACCCAGTACTTC
CASSSSGTSTQYF
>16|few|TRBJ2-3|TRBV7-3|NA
TGTGCCAGCAGCTTGGGCGGGGCCAGGGTTACAGATACGCAGTATTTT
CASSLGGARVTDTQYF
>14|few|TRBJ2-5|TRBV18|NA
TGTGCCAGCTCACCTCGCTCCCTACAAGAGACCCAGTACTTC
CASSPRSLQETQYF
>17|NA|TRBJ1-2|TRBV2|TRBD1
TGTGCCAGCAGTGGAAAGGGTACAGGGGAGAATAACTATGGCTACACCTTC
CASSGKGTGENNYGYTF
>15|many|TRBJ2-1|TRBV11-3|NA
TGTGCCAGCAGCTCGGGGGGCGGCCCTTACAATGAGCAGTTCTTC
CASSSGGGPYNEQFF
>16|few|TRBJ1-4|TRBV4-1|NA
TGCGCCAGCAGCCAAGGCCAGCGGGCAACTAATGAAAAACTGTTTTTT
CASSQGQRATNEKLFF
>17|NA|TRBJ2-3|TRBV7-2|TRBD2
TGTGCCAGCAGCTCCGGGACTAGCGGGGCAAGGACAGATACGCAGTATTTT
CASSSGTSGARTDTQYF
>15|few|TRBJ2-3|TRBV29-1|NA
TGCAGCGTGAGGCCGGTGGCGGGAACCACAGATACGCAGTATTTT
CSVRPVAGTTDTQYF
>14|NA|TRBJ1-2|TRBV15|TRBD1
TGTGCCACCTCGGACAGGGTGCTTACCTATGGCTACACCTTC
CATSDRVLTYGYTF
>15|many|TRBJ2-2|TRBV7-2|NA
TGTGCCAGCAGCTTATCCGGGGTGGACACCGGGGAGCTGTTTTTT
CASSLSGVDTGELFF
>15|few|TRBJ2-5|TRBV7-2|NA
TGTGCCAGCAGCTCCCGAGCTCCCAGACAAGAGACCCAGTACTTC
CASSSRAPRQETQYF
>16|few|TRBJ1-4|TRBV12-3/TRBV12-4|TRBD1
TGTGCCAGCAGTGGGGGACAGGGGGTTGGGAATGAAAAACTGTTTTTT
CASSGGQGVGNEKLFF
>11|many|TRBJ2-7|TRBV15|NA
TGTGCCACCAGCAGAGAGGGAGAGCAGTACTTC
CATSREGEQYF
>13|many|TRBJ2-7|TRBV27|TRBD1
TGTGCCAGCAGGAGAGACAGGGTGGAGGAGCAGTACTTC
CASRRDRVEEQYF
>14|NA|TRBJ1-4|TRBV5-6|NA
TGTGCCAGCAACTTCGGGGGCCTAAATGAAAAACTGTTTTTT
CASNFGGLNEKLFF
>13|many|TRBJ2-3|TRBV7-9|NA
TGTGCCAGCAGCCCCCTTGGGGCAGATACGCAGTATTTT
CASSPLGADTQYF
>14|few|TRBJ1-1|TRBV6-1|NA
TGTGCCAGCACCCCCTCCAGGGGAAACACTGAAGCTTTCTTT
CASTPSRGNTEAFF